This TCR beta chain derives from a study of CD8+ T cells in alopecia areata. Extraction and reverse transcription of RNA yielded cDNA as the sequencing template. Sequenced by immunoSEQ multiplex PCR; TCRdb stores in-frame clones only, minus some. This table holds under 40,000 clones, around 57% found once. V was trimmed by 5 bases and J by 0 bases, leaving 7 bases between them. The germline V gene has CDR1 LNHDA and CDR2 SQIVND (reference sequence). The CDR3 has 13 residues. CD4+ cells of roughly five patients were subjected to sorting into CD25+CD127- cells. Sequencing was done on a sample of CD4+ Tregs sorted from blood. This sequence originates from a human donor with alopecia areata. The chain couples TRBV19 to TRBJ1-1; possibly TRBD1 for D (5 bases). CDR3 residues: CASSPRVNTEAFF. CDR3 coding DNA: TGTGCCAGTAGTCCCAGGGTGAACACTGAAGCTTTCTTT.